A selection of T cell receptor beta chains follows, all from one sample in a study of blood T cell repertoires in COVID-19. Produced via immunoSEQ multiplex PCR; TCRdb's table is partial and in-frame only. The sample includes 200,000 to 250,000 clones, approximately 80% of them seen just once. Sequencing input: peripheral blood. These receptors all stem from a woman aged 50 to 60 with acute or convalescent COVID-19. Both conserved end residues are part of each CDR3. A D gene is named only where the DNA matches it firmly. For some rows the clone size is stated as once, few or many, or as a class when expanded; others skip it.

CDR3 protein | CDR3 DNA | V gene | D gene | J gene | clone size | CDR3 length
CASTPPSSYNEQFF | TGCGCCAGCACTCCCCCGAGCTCCTACAATGAGCAGTTCTTC | TRBV5-1 | - | TRBJ2-1 | - | 14
CASSPLAGGTGGELFF | TGTGCCAGCAGTCCCCTAGCGGGGGGAACGGGCGGGGAGCTGTTTTTT | TRBV2 | TRBD2 | TRBJ2-2 | - | 16
CASSPGEPEAFF | TGTGCCAGCAGTCCTGGGGAGCCTGAAGCTTTCTTT | TRBV25-1 | - | TRBJ1-1 | - | 12
CASSEDPTRPGATAGANVLTF | TGCGCCAGCAGTGAGGACCCAACCCGCCCGGGAGCAACCGCTGGGGCCAACGTCCTGACTTTC | TRBV10-2 | - | TRBJ2-6 | - | 21
CASSEGGGWNSPLHF | TGTGCCAGCAGTGAAGGGGGGGGTTGGAATTCACCCCTCCACTTT | TRBV6-1 | - | TRBJ1-6 | few | 15
CASSFSGASYEQYF | TGTGCCAGCAGCTTTAGCGGGGCCTCCTACGAGCAGTACTTC | TRBV11-2 | TRBD2 | TRBJ2-7 | - | 14
CASSSQGRARGYTF | TGTGCCAGTAGTTCGCAGGGAAGAGCCCGGGGCTACACCTTC | TRBV19 | - | TRBJ1-2 | - | 14
CASSGDTRAYGYTF | TGTGCCAGCTCTGGGGACACACGGGCCTATGGCTACACCTTC | TRBV28 | - | TRBJ1-2 | - | 14
CASSIPQGNTGELFF | TGTGCCAGCAGCATCCCACAGGGAAACACCGGGGAGCTGTTTTTT | TRBV5-8 | - | TRBJ2-2 | - | 15
CASSLGGPDTQYF | TGTGCCAGCAGCTTGGGTGGGCCAGATACGCAGTATTTT | TRBV5-6 | - | TRBJ2-3 | few | 13
CASSYGGQGSYEQYF | TGTGCCAGCAGTTACGGGGGACAGGGGTCCTACGAGCAGTACTTC | TRBV6-5 | TRBD1 | TRBJ2-7 | - | 15
CASSQGTGTRDQYF | TGTGCCAGCAGCCAGGGGACAGGGACCCGTGACCAGTACTTC | TRBV7-2 | TRBD1 | TRBJ2-5 | - | 14
CAITGGRVTEAFF | TGTGCCATAACAGGGGGACGGGTCACTGAAGCTTTCTTT | TRBV2 | TRBD1 | TRBJ1-1 | - | 13
CAWSASGTGNLNEQFF | TGTGCCTGGAGTGCTTCCGGGACAGGGAATTTGAATGAGCAGTTCTTC | TRBV30 | TRBD1 | TRBJ2-1 | - | 16
CASTPGGRGTDTQYF | TGTGCCAGCACCCCCGGTGGCAGGGGAACAGATACGCAGTATTTT | TRBV21-1 | - | TRBJ2-3 | - | 15